This TCR beta chain was documented in a study of T cell responses to AZD1222 COVID-19 vaccine. Data came from immunoSEQ multiplex PCR; TCRdb stores just in-frame clones and leaves some out. Of about 78,000 clones in the sample, roughly nine tenths were seen once. The germline V gene has CDR1 MNHEY and CDR2 SVGEGT. CDR3 length equals 12 residues. The V and J ends lost 2 bases and 8 bases respectively, with 8 bases between them. Whole-study results and caveats: Spike-specific TCR breadth and depth went up after people got two AZD1222 doses.

With respect to this clone: The antigen remains undetermined.

Sequencing was performed on peripheral blood, taken on day 0 of AZD1222 vaccination. The TCR was taken from an adult in good health. This chain uses TRBV6-2 or TRBV6-3 with TRBJ2-3; tentatively, D is TRBD2 (6 bases). CDR3 bases: TGTGCCAGCAGTTACGGAGGGACTACGCAGTATTTT. Translation: CASSYGGTTQYF.